The T cell receptor (beta chain) described here comes from a study of cytomegalovirus exposure and HLA in healthy donors. Overall study results and limits: With high specificity and sensitivity, the classifier reportedly diagnosed cytomegalovirus status. Subsequent analysis found a tendency for first-cohort TCR clusters to co-occur within the 120 or so validation repertoires. Associated with cytomegalovirus, according to the listing, were 150 to 200 TCR beta chains. CMV antigen specificity of a few CMV-associated chains was confirmed in vitro.

TCRdb's table, derived via immunoSEQ multiplex PCR, lists solely in-frame clones and lacks some. The repertoire consists of over 150,000 clones, with under 90% occurring once and the leading ten covering just over 4%. Comments on this clone: Its antigen remains unidentified.

The germline CDR1 and CDR2 sequences are SGHAT and FQNNGV. CDR3 length: 15 residues. The V and J ends lost 5 bases and 2 bases, in that order; junction bases with no gene match: 7. Specimen: PBMCs. The J gene is TRBJ2-7, the V gene TRBV11-2; 9 bases map to TRBD1. The clonotype was recovered from a man between 18 and 29 years old in good health and CMV-seropositive. The CDR3 sequence is CASSPGTGWAYEQYF. In DNA, the CDR3 is TGTGCCAGCAGCCCTGGGACAGGGTGGGCCTACGAGCAGTACTTC.